The 15 T cell receptor beta chains listed next were all sequenced from one sample in a study of blood T cell repertoires in COVID-19 (dated by TCRdb to 2020 to 2022). The library was obtained by the immunoSEQ multiplex PCR assay. TCRdb carries this immuneACCESS record with in-frame sequences only. Its versions omit some clonotypes, under half of them owing to an unresolved V gene in the studies checked, with the rest unexplained. The sample table records around 200,000 clones; about nine tenths of these occur just once. 2.2% of the sample comes from the top ten. Sequencing was done on a sample of peripheral blood. The receptors shown here come from a woman between 50 and 59 years old with acute or convalescent COVID-19.

The genes are TRBV7-9 and TRBJ2-7, with 10 positions matching TRBD1. Germline-derived CDR1 and CDR2 are SEHNR and FQNEAQ (reference sequence). V dropped 5 bases and J dropped 5; count of bases not matched to a gene: 9. The CDR3 spans 15 residues. DNA of the CDR3: TGTGCCAGCAGCGTCTTCCGGGACAGGGGCGACGAGCAGTACTTC. Its protein is CASSVFRDRGDEQYF.

This clone was detected a few times. Other DNA sequences in this sample translate to the same CDR3. The chain carries TRBV6-5 and TRBJ1-1; 10 bases are a match to TRBD1. The CDR3 has 15 amino acids. J lost 1 base, V lost 4 bases, and 3 bases had no gene match. Germline CDR1 and CDR2: MNHEY and SVGAGI. The CDR3 reads CASSSGTGANTEAFF. Here the CDR3 DNA reads TGTGCCAGCAGTTCTGGGACAGGGGCGAACACTGAAGCTTTCTTT.

CDR3 amino acids: CAWYRDRGEGANVLTF. DNA for the CDR3: TGTGCCTGGTACCGGGACAGGGGGGAGGGGGCCAACGTCCTGACTTTC. The chain employs TRBV30 and TRBJ2-6, with TRBD1 matching over 11 bases. Trimming removed 5 bases from V and 4 bases from J; junction bases left unmatched: 7. This CDR3 is built from 16 residues. Germline CDR1 GTSNPN, CDR2 SVGIG (reference sequence).

The chain uses TRBV12-3 or TRBV12-4 and TRBJ1-1, with D possibly TRBD1 on 6 matching bases. V shed 6 bases and J shed 0 bases, with 8 bases lying between them. The CDR3 covers 13 residues. DNA of the CDR3: TGTGCCAGCAGCGGACAGTTGAACACTGAAGCTTTCTTT. The encoded protein is CASSGQLNTEAFF.

The chain joins TRBV10-2 to TRBJ2-2; D not certain. Trimming left V 1 base short and J 4 bases short, with 13 bases between. The CDR3 covers 16 residues. Germline V gene data show CDR1 as WSHSY and CDR2 as SAAADI. CDR3 coding DNA: TGCGCCAGCAGTGAGTTAGCTAGGTCAGTCACCGGGGAGCTGTTTTTT. Protein: CASSELARSVTGELFF.

Here the CDR3 reads CASSDTYGRQYF. In nucleotides, the CDR3 is TGCGCCAGCAGTGATACTTACGGGAGGCAGTACTTC. The chain carries TRBV10-1 and TRBJ2-7, with D possibly TRBD2 on 6 matching bases. The length of the CDR3 is 12 residues. Germline lookup yields CDR1 WNHNN and CDR2 SYGVQD (reference sequence). Trimming stripped 3 bases from V and 9 bases from J, with 12 bases between.

V and J are TRBV4-3 and TRBJ1-4; TRBD1 matches at 7 bases. This CDR3 is 16 amino acids long. V lost 4 bases, J lost 4 bases, and 9 bases stayed unmatched. Per the germline V gene, CDR1 is LGHNA and CDR2 is YSLEER. The CDR3 nucleotides read TGCGCCAGCAGCCGATCCTCTCGGGACAGTAATGAAAAACTGTTTTTT. Protein: CASSRSSRDSNEKLFF.

The genes are TRBV6-5 and TRBJ1-2; a weak D match, TRBD1 (5 bases). This CDR3 region has 13 residues. Between the trimmed V and J ends, which lost 2 bases and 6 bases, there was a span of 10 bases. The germline V gene encodes CDR1 MNHEY and CDR2 SVGAGI. The CDR3 coding sequence is TGTGCCAGCAGTTACGTCCAGGGCGATGGCTACACCTTC. Translation gives CASSYVQGDGYTF.

The chain is built from TRBV2 and TRBJ2-7; TRBD1 aligns across 12 bases. The CDR3 loop spans 14 amino acids. V lost 6 bases, J lost 7 bases, and 7 bases stayed unmatched. Looked up from germline, CDR1 is SNHLY and CDR2 is FYNNEI. The CDR3 region is CASSVGQGANEQYF. For the CDR3, the DNA is TGTGCCAGCAGCGTGGGACAGGGGGCTAATGAGCAGTACTTC.

V usage is TRBV19 and J usage is TRBJ2-1; 7 bases match TRBD1. The V gene's germline CDR1 is LNHDA and CDR2 SQIVND (reference sequence). CDR3 length: 15 amino acids. The trim removed 7 bases at V and 5 bases at J, leaving 11 bases unmatched. The CDR3 nucleotides read TGTGCCAGTAAGGTTCAAACAGGGGTGGACAATGAGCAGTTCTTC. Protein sequence: CASKVQTGVDNEQFF.

The V call is TRBV6-5, the J call TRBJ2-5, with TRBD2 matching over 11 bases. The CDR3 is made up of 12 amino acids. Germline CDR1 is MNHEY and CDR2 is SVGAGI. The CDR3 DNA reads as TGTGCTAGCGGGAGGGCAGAAGAGACCCAGTACTTC. This translates into CASGRAEETQYF.

The chain joins TRBV18 to TRBJ1-2; perhaps TRBD1 as D (6 bases). Trimming stripped 3 bases from V and 4 bases from J, with 33 bases between. The germline V gene has CDR1 KGHSH and CDR2 LQKENI. The CDR3 spans 21 residues. CDR3 in DNA: TGTGCCAGCTCACCCTTTTTTGGGACACAGAGAGGGGCGGGCCCCCGCTATGGCTACACCTTC. It encodes CASSPFFGTQRGAGPRYGYTF. The full variable domain, with the rest looked up from reference TRBV18 and TRBJ1-2, is NAGVMQNPRHLVRRRGQEARLRCSPMKGHSHVYWYRQLPEEGLKFMVYLQKENIIDESGMPKERFSAEFPKEGPSILRIQQVVRGDSAAYFCASSPFFGTQRGAGPRYGYTFGSGTRLTVV.

The rearrangement links TRBV2 to TRBJ2-5, with a weak D call TRBD1 (5 bases). V was cut by 4 bases and J by 3 bases, with 9 bases left in between. CDR1 and CDR2 from the germline V gene are SNHLY and FYNNEI. CDR3 length equals 13 residues. The CDR3 nucleotides read TGTGCCAGCAGTGTAGAAGGGGAAGAGACCCAGTACTTC. This encodes CASSVEGEETQYF.

The V gene is TRBV25-1, the J gene TRBJ1-1; the match to TRBD1 covers 9 bases. Germline CDR1 is MGHDK and CDR2 is SYGVNS. Trimming removed 1 base from V and 2 bases from J; junction bases left unmatched: 11. The CDR3 loop spans 18 amino acids. This chain's CDR3 is CASSEFLGTGSPNTEAFF. The CDR3, as DNA: TGTGCCAGCAGTGAATTTCTGGGGACAGGGTCACCTAACACTGAAGCTTTCTTT.

CDR3 DNA sequence: TGTGCCAGCAGCTTGGGGGGGCCGGACACCGGGGAGCTGTTTTTT. Amino acid sequence: CASSLGGPDTGELFF. V and J are TRBV5-6 and TRBJ2-2; possibly TRBD1 for D (6 bases). This CDR3 is built from 15 residues. Trimming shortened V by 0 bases and J by 3 bases, and 9 bases separated the two germline ends. Germline-derived CDR1 and CDR2 are SGHDT and YYEEEE.